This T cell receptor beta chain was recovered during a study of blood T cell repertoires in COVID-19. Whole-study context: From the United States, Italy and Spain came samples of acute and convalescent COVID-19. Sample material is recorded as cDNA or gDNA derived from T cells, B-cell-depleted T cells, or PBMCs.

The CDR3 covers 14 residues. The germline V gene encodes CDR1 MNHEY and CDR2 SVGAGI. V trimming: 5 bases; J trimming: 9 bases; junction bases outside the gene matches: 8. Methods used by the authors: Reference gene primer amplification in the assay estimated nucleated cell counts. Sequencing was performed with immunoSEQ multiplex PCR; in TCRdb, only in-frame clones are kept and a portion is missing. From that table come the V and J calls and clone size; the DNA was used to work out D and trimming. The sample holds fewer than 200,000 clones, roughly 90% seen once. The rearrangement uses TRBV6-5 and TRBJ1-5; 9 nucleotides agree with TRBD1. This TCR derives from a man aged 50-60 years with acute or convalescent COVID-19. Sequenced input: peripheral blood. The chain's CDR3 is CASSRQGEVRPQHF. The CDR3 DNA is TGTGCCAGCAGTCGACAGGGGGAAGTGAGGCCCCAGCATTTT.